This record concerns one T cell receptor beta chain sequence. In the study's own analysis: Using reference gene primer amplification, nucleated cell counts were estimated. Data came from immunoSEQ multiplex PCR; TCRdb stores just in-frame clones and leaves some out. V and J calls and clone size come straight from that table; D and trimming were deduced from the DNA. The repertoire holds around 81,000 clones, with 84% as singletons. The data were obtained in a study of blood T cell repertoires in COVID-19. In the study overall: COVID-19 samples from acute and convalescent phases originated in the United States, Italy and Spain. Nucleic acid was either cDNA or gDNA, and it came from T cells, B-cell-depleted T cells, or PBMCs.

The J segment lost 4 bases and the V segment lost 5 bases, leaving 5 bases of the junction unmatched. Germline V gene data show CDR1 as MDHEN and CDR2 as SYDVKM. The CDR3 has 15 residues. The TCR originated in a human donor in a cohort sampled during active COVID-19. V gene TRBV28 combines with J gene TRBJ1-5, with TRBD1 matching over 10 bases. The sequencing input was peripheral blood. The CDR3 region is CASSRQGAGNQPQHF. The CDR3 bases are TGTGCCAGCAGTCGACAGGGGGCGGGGAATCAGCCCCAGCATTTT.